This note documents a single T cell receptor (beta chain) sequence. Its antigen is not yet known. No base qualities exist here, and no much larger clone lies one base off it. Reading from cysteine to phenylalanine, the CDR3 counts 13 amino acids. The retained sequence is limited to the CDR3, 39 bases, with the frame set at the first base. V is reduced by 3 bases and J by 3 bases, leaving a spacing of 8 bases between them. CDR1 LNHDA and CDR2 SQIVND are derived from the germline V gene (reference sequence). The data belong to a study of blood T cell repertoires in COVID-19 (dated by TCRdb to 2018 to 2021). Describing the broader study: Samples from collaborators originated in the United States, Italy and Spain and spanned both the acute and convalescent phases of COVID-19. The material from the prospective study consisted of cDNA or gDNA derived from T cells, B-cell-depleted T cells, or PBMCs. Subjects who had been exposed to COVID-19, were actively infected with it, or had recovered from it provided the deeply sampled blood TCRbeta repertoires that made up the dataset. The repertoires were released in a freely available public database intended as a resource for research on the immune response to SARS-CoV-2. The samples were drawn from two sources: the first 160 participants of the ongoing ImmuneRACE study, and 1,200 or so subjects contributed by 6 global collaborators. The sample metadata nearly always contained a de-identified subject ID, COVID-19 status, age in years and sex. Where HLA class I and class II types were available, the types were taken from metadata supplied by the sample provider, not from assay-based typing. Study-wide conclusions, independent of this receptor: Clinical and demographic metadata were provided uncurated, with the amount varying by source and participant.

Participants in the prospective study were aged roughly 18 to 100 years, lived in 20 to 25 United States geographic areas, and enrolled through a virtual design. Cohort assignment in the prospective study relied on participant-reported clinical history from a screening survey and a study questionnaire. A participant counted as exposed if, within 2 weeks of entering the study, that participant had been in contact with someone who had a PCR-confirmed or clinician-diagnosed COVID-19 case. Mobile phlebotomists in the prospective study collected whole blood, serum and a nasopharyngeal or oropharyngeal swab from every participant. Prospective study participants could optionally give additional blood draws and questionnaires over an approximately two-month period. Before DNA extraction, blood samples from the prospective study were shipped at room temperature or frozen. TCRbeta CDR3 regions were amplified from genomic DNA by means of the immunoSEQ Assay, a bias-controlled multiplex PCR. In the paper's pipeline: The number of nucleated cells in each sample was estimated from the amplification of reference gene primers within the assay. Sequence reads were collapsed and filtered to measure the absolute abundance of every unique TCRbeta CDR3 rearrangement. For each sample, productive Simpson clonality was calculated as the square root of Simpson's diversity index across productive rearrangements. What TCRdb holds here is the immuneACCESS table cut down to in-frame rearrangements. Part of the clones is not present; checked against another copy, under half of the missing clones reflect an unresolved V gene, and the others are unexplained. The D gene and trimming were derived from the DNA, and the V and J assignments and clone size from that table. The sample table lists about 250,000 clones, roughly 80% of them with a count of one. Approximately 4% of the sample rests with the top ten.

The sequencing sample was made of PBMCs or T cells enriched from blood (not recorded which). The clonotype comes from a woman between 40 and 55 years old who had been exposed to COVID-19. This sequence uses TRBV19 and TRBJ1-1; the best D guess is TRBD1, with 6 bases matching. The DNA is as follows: TGTGCCAGTAGTATGTCAGGGGACACTGAAGCTTTCTTT. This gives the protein CASSMSGDTEAFF.